The 29 T cell receptor beta chains given below trace back to one sample, sequenced in a study of CD8+ T cells in alopecia areata. The sequencing template was cDNA reverse transcribed from extracted RNA. Only in-frame clones appear in the TCRdb table, and some are missing; sequencing was by immunoSEQ multiplex PCR. The sample contains 200,000 to 250,000 clones, 56% of which appear only once. Sequenced sample: CD8+ T cells sorted from blood. The receptors stem from a human donor in good health.

This chain links TRBV29-1 with TRBJ2-7; D is perhaps TRBD2 (6 bases). Per germline, CDR1 SQVTM and CDR2 ANQGSEA. This CDR3 has 14 residues. Trimming cost V 0 bases and J 2 bases, with 11 bases left between them. CDR3 in DNA: TGCAGCGTTGAAGATTCGGGGGATACCTACGAGCAGTACTTC. Translation: CSVEDSGDTYEQYF.

This clone was found a few times. V is TRBV4-1 and J is TRBJ2-2; D call uncertain. The CDR3 has 14 amino acids. The germline V gene has CDR1 MGHRA and CDR2 YSYEKL. V lost 4 bases and J lost 7, with 13 bases in between. The CDR3 DNA is TGCGCCAGCAGCCCCTCCCCAGGACGCGGGGAGCTGTTTTTT. Residues: CASSPSPGRGELFF.

The chain recombines TRBV7-9 with TRBJ1-5; a possible D gene is TRBD1 (6 bases). Germline V CDR1 and CDR2: SEHNR, FQNEAQ (reference sequence). Trimming took 2 bases from V and 4 from J, leaving 6 bases between them. The CDR3 covers 13 residues. The CDR3 is CASSLQGNQPQHF. CDR3 coding DNA: TGTGCCAGCAGCTTACAGGGGAATCAGCCCCAGCATTTT.

In its sample, this clone was seen once. The chain's CDR3 is CASSHVAGSNTGELFF. CDR3 bases: TGTGCCAGCAGCCATGTAGCGGGGAGCAACACCGGGGAGCTGTTTTTT. The chain employs TRBV13 and TRBJ2-2, with 8 bases aligning to TRBD2. The ends lost 5 bases at V and 2 bases at J; junction bases unmatched: 7. Germline lookup yields CDR1 PRHDT and CDR2 FYEKMQ (reference sequence). The CDR3 totals 16 residues.

The chain links TRBV6-5 to TRBJ2-3; weak D call: TRBD1 (5 bases). V was clipped by 2 bases and J by 9 bases, with 6 bases between them. Germline V CDR1 and CDR2: MNHEY, SVGAGI. The CDR3 contains 11 residues. The CDR3 bases are TGTGCCAGCAGTTACGCAGGGACGCAGTATTTT. Protein product: CASSYAGTQYF.

This clone has just a few counts. Other nucleotide sequences in the sample specify the same CDR3. J is TRBJ2-7 and V is TRBV6-5; TRBD1 matches at 9 bases. V lost 5 bases and J lost 4; bases outside the gene matches: 6. This CDR3 region has 14 residues. Germline V gene sequence: CDR1 MNHEY, CDR2 SVGAGI. In DNA form, the CDR3 reads TGTGCCAGCAGTCCGGGGACAGGGAGGTACGAGCAGTACTTC. Translated, it gives CASSPGTGRYEQYF.

The genes are TRBV29-1 and TRBJ2-1, with D tentatively TRBD1 (6 bases). V was pared by 8 bases and J by 5 bases, with 16 bases between. The CDR3 sequence is 13 residues long. Germline V gives CDR1 SQVTM, CDR2 ANQGSEA. This CDR3 is CSPVGAPNNEQFF. In DNA, the CDR3 is TGCAGCCCAGTGGGGGCCCCAAACAATGAGCAGTTCTTC.

This clone was counted a few times. This rearrangement joins TRBV5-1 to TRBJ2-3; tentatively, D is TRBD1 (6 bases). The ends were cut back, 4 bases at V and 0 bases at J, with 15 bases in the middle. CDR1 and CDR2 (germline): SGHRS, YFSETQ. The CDR3 contains 16 residues. The CDR3 DNA follows: TGCGCCAGCAGCCGCCGGGACACTACTAGCACAGATACGCAGTATTTT. This gives the protein CASSRRDTTSTDTQYF.

The V gene is TRBV7-8, the J gene TRBJ2-5; 14 bases are a match to TRBD2. Germline V CDR1 and CDR2: SGHVS, FQNEAQ. The J segment lost 5 bases and the V segment lost 6 bases, leaving 11 bases of the junction unmatched. The CDR3 has 17 amino acids. The CDR3 protein is CASSHGLAGGLEETQYF. In nucleotides, the CDR3 is TGTGCCAGCAGTCATGGACTAGCGGGGGGACTCGAGGAGACCCAGTACTTC.

This chain joins TRBV19 and TRBJ2-5; possible D gene TRBD1, 6 bases. The germline V gene encodes CDR1 LNHDA and CDR2 SQIVND (reference sequence). The CDR3 is made up of 13 amino acids. The V end was cut by 5 bases, the J end by 5 bases, with 12 bases between. The CDR3 loop reads CASSLGQGETQYF. CDR3 bases: TGTGCCAGTAGTCTGGGGCAGGGGGAGACCCAGTACTTC.

This clone appeared a few times. The chain uses TRBV6-5 and TRBJ1-1, with D hard to call. The CDR3 is 15 residues long. Germline V gene data show CDR1 as MNHEY and CDR2 as SVGAGI. Trimming stripped 2 bases from V and 1 base from J, with 11 bases between. CDR3 sequence reads: CASSYSGVGNTEAFF. CDR3 in DNA: TGTGCCAGCAGTTACAGTGGGGTAGGGAACACTGAAGCTTTCTTT.

V is TRBV27 and J is TRBJ1-2; no clear D gene. Germline V gene sequence: CDR1 MNHEY, CDR2 SMNVEV (reference sequence). With 4 bases removed from V and 0 bases from J, the gap between germline ends came to 9 bases. This CDR3 is built from 14 residues. This CDR3 reads CASSSTFSNYGYTF. CDR3 in DNA: TGTGCCAGCAGTTCCACGTTCTCTAACTATGGCTACACCTTC.

Here the CDR3 DNA reads TGTGCCAGCAGCCCTCTGCCCCGGACCGCGGGGTACGAGCAGTACTTC. As protein: CASSPLPRTAGYEQYF. V usage is TRBV11-2 and J usage is TRBJ2-7; tentative D call: TRBD2 (6 bases). There are 16 residues in the CDR3. Germline V gives CDR1 SGHAT, CDR2 FQNNGV. V was pared by 5 bases and J by 4 bases, with 21 bases between.

This chain links TRBV4-1 with TRBJ1-1; tentative D call: TRBD1 (6 bases). The CDR3 extends over 15 amino acids. The germline V gene encodes CDR1 MGHRA and CDR2 YSYEKL. V shed 4 bases and J shed 2 bases, with 14 bases lying between them. DNA of the CDR3: TGCGCCAGCAGCCCGTCGGGGGCGGCTAACACTGAAGCTTTCTTT. Protein: CASSPSGAANTEAFF.

CDR3 in amino acids: CASSLYGGYLTNEKLFF. CDR3 DNA sequence: TGCGCCAGCAGCTTGTACGGGGGCTATTTGACTAATGAAAAACTGTTTTTT. The chain couples TRBV5-1 to TRBJ1-4; D possibly corresponds to TRBD1 (6 bases). V was pared by 1 base and J by 2 bases, with 15 bases between. The CDR3 spans 17 residues. Germline V gene data show CDR1 as SGHRS and CDR2 as YFSETQ.

The rearrangement uses TRBV4-1 and TRBJ2-7; TRBD1 matches 8 bases. The CDR3 contains 15 residues. Germline V lookup: CDR1 MGHRA, CDR2 YSYEKL. V lost 4 bases to trimming and J lost 3 bases; unmatched junction nucleotides: 8. DNA for the CDR3: TGCGCCAGCAGCCCCCTAGGACAGGGAATCTACGAGCAGTACTTC. Amino acids: CASSPLGQGIYEQYF.

V is TRBV2 and J is TRBJ2-7; D call uncertain. V was trimmed by 5 bases and J by 0 bases, leaving 14 bases between them. The CDR3 spans 15 residues. CDR1 SNHLY and CDR2 FYNNEI come from the germline V gene. The DNA of the CDR3 is TGTGCCAGCAGTCCCGAGGAAGCCAGCTCCTACGAGCAGTACTTC. The encoded protein is CASSPEEASSYEQYF.

V usage is TRBV4-1 and J usage is TRBJ2-1; 7 bases agree with TRBD2. In germline, CDR1 is MGHRA, CDR2 YSYEKL. Trimming took 1 base from V and 4 from J; bases not matched to a gene: 7. This CDR3 comprises 16 residues. In nucleotides, the CDR3 is TGCGCCAGCAGCCAAGCGTCGGGGGGTCGATACAATGAGCAGTTCTTC. It translates to CASSQASGGRYNEQFF.

This clone was seen a handful of times. The chain is built from TRBV30 and TRBJ2-1; tentative D call: TRBD1 (6 bases). V was clipped by 4 bases and J by 5 bases, with 12 bases between them. This CDR3 comprises 13 residues. Germline CDR1 GTSNPN, CDR2 SVGIG (reference sequence). DNA of the CDR3: TGTGCCTGGACTCCGGGACAAGACAATGAGCAGTTCTTC. Amino acids: CAWTPGQDNEQFF.

The genes are TRBV7-8 and TRBJ1-1, with TRBD1 matching 8 bases. The CDR3 spans 14 residues. CDR1 is SGHVS, CDR2 FQNEAQ, per germline. V was clipped by 3 bases and J by 2 bases; unmatched bases: 2. In DNA form, the CDR3 reads TGTGCCAGCAGCTTTACAGGGGGTAACACTGAAGCTTTCTTT. The encoded protein is CASSFTGGNTEAFF.

This clone was observed a few times. The chain uses TRBV29-1 and TRBJ2-1, with TRBD1 identical over 8 bases. This CDR3 comprises 17 residues. Trimming took 0 bases from V and 6 from J; bases not matched to a gene: 13. Germline CDR1 SQVTM, CDR2 ANQGSEA. The CDR3 coding sequence is TGCAGCGTTGAAGATCGGGAGTCAACAGGGGGGAGCAATGAGCAGTTCTTC. This translates into CSVEDRESTGGSNEQFF.

This clone showed up just a few times. Other DNA sequences in this sample translate to the same CDR3. The CDR3 DNA is TGCAGCGTTGAACAGGGCCGAAATCAGCCCCAGCATTTT. Protein product: CSVEQGRNQPQHF. The chain uses TRBV29-1 and TRBJ1-5, with D possibly TRBD1 on 5 matching bases. Germline loops: CDR1 SQVTM, CDR2 ANQGSEA. The V and J ends lost 2 bases and 4 bases respectively, with 9 bases between them. The CDR3 has 13 amino acids.

This rearrangement joins TRBV2 to TRBJ2-7; 9 nucleotides agree with TRBD2. CDR3 length equals 12 residues. The V gene's germline CDR1 is SNHLY and CDR2 FYNNEI. The ends lost 8 bases at V and 1 base at J; junction bases unmatched: 0. The CDR3 region is CASGLASYEQYF. CDR3 nucleotides: TGTGCCAGCGGACTAGCGTCCTACGAGCAGTACTTC.

This chain connects TRBV7-9 to TRBJ2-7; possible D gene TRBD1, 6 bases. There are 16 residues in the CDR3. Germline V gene lookup returns CDR1 SEHNR and CDR2 FQNEAQ (reference sequence). Trimming removed 1 base from V and 1 base from J, with 14 bases in between. The CDR3, as DNA: TGTGCCAGCAGCTTAGAGGGCAGGGGTACTTCCTACGAGCAGTACTTC. This sequence encodes CASSLEGRGTSYEQYF.

The genes are TRBV7-9 and TRBJ2-3; no firm D call. The germline gives CDR1 SEHNR, CDR2 FQNEAQ (reference sequence). Trimming cost V 4 bases and J 5 bases, with 10 bases left between them. CDR3 length equals 13 residues. The CDR3 is CASSWQDEDTQYF. The CDR3 region has the DNA TGTGCCAGCAGCTGGCAAGACGAAGATACGCAGTATTTT.

This sequence joins TRBV11-2 and TRBJ2-5; 9 bases align to TRBD1. The germline gives CDR1 SGHAT, CDR2 FQNNGV. This CDR3 spans 15 amino acids. The trim removed 8 bases at V and 7 bases at J, leaving 14 bases unmatched. The CDR3 DNA follows: TGTGCCAGCGAGTTGTCGACAGGGGGTACGGGGACCCAGTACTTC. Encoded protein: CASELSTGGTGTQYF.

The genes are TRBV2 and TRBJ2-3; 8 positions match TRBD2. This CDR3 spans 15 amino acids. V dropped 10 bases and J dropped 3; count of bases not matched to a gene: 12. Germline V gene lookup returns CDR1 SNHLY and CDR2 FYNNEI. CDR3 DNA sequence: TGTGCCATCGGGGAGCTAGCGGGTAAAACAGATACGCAGTATTTT. Its translation: CAIGELAGKTDTQYF.

This rearrangement joins TRBV7-2 to TRBJ2-3, with 8 bases aligning to TRBD2. Trimming at V came to 4 bases and at J to 6 bases, leaving 6 bases not matched to a gene. The CDR3 is 14 residues long. The germline CDR1 and CDR2 sequences are SGHTA and FQGNSA. CDR3 in DNA: TGTGCCAGCAGCTCACTAGCGGTGGTGGATACGCAGTATTTT. This translates into CASSSLAVVDTQYF. Full variable domain (missing parts from reference TRBV7-2 and TRBJ2-3): GAGVSQSPSNKVTEKGKDVELRCDPISGHTALYWYRQSLGQGLEFLIYFQGNSAPDKSGLPSDRFSAERTGGSVSTLTIQRTQQEDSAVYLCASSSLAVVDTQYFGPGTRLTVL.

The chain links TRBV2 to TRBJ2-5; no firm D call. Deletions cut 6 bases from V and 0 bases from J, with 11 bases between. Germline V gives CDR1 SNHLY, CDR2 FYNNEI. CDR3 length: 14 amino acids. Here the CDR3 reads CASRPGRNQETQYF. CDR3 sequence (DNA): TGTGCCAGCAGGCCCGGACGGAACCAAGAGACCCAGTACTTC.